The T cell receptor beta chain described here comes from a study of shared clonotypes between healthy human individuals (dated by TCRdb to the early 2020s). For context, the study as a whole: The cohort comprised two women and three men aged 18 to 49 years. For each donor, CD4 naive and CD4 memory were each given three plates, CD8 naive was given two plates, and CD8 memory was given one plate. Blood TCR repertoires of about five healthy adults were deeply sequenced to estimate repertoire size and the extent of clonotype sharing between individuals. Libraries were prepared and TCR repertoires were sequenced by different laboratories using diverse techniques, in order to increase sequencing depth and limit assay-specific biases. Leukapheresis yielded between about 0.8 and 9.5 billion PBMCs per donor.

Looking up the germline V gene yields CDR1 SNHLY and CDR2 FYNNEI. From the cysteine up to the phenylalanine, the CDR3 has a length of 13 residues. The DNA shown is the 39-base CDR3, in frame from base 1. V and J are truncated by 10 bases and 6 bases respectively, leaving an intervening sequence of 18 bases. About this clone itself: Its antigen is unknown. No base quality information exists; no much larger clone differs at one position.

CD8 naive samples were CD45RO-negative cells positively selected for CCR7, giving a CD45RA+CCR7+ population that excluded TemRA cells. Donors were healthy HIV-negative adults with no recently reported acute infections or vaccinations. Only Caucasian adults living in Nashville, Tennessee, USA were represented among the donors. After blood collection by leukapheresis, PBMCs were isolated using Ficoll-Histopaque density gradient centrifugation and then cryopreserved in the vapor phase of liquid nitrogen. Analytical flow cytometry was used to check the purity and quantity of every magnetically sorted T cell population. Genomic DNA was isolated from every sorted fraction and measured by UV absorbance on a Nanodrop 2000c. Using the deep immunoSEQ assay, multiplex PCR amplified TCR CDR3 regions from genomic DNA. Extracted genomic DNA from each cell subset was spread evenly across all wells of several immunoSEQ 96-well plates, with each plate serving as a replicate. For sorted subsets, each replicate PCR was loaded with 150 to 250 ng genomic DNA, equivalent to 30,000 to 35,000 T cell genomes. Purified libraries were quantified with a Qubit 3.0 fluorometer, sized on a Bioanalyzer 2100, and re-quantified with the KAPA Library Quantification kit. Every immunoSEQ 96-well plate was sequenced on a separate single-read 150-cycle Illumina NextSeq 550 flow cell. The paper's data handling went like this. Because only junctional sequences without quality scores were contained in the immunoSEQ output, filtering matching that applied to full-length reads could not be performed. To assign V/J genes and CDR3, sequences were annotated using PyIR, a Python wrapper for IgBLAST v1.9, with IMGT germline references. Reads were filtered out if the reads had weak V/J assignments (E-value above 1e-6), no CDR3, stop codons, out-of-frame junctions, or ambiguous translated residues. V3J clonotypes were defined by identical inferred V gene, J gene, and CDR3 amino acid sequence. Percentage overlap between repertoires was computed as shared unique clonotypes divided by the size of the smaller repertoire. RTK rarefaction, the Chao1 estimator, and Recon v2.1 estimates of unobserved clonotypes were used to assess repertoire richness. Generation probabilities for all TCRbeta clonotypes obtained by the gDNA method from a handful of donors were computed using OLGA. The immuneACCESS repertoire file appears here via TCRdb, limited to in-frame rearrangements. These files lack a portion of the clones; in checked studies, under half of the deficit traces to unresolved V genes, and the cause of the others is not known. V and J calls and clone size follow that table, whereas D and trimming were derived from the DNA. The sample records 1.5 million to 2.5 million clones, approximately 94% of which are singletons. 1.2% of the sample is taken by the ten largest.

Broad study findings and their caveats: Because the study included only a small number of donors, the genetic and exposure-history diversity represented was limited. Across several donors, about 5.2% of naive CD4, around 3.3% of naive CD8, around 2.1% of memory CD4, and approximately 0.4% of memory CD8 clonotypes were shared. Larger estimated clonotype richness was generally found for naive subsets than for memory subsets. Pairwise subsampling indicated that sequencing depth was expected to affect the degree of clonotype sharing among donors. Higher generation probabilities were observed for clonotypes shared by all four sorted-subset donors than for non-shared clonotypes. Rarefaction of sorted-subset datasets indicated incomplete sequencing despite the large sequencing depth. Only blood was sampled, and tissue TCR repertoires likely differ from those in blood.

The source of this sequence is a man aged 18 to 29 in good health. Sequencing input: naive CD8+ T cells sorted from blood. The meaning of the sample's cell subset or site label: CD45RA+CCR7+. The chain links TRBV2 with TRBJ1-2; the D region possibly corresponds to TRBD1 (5 bases align). The bases read TGTGCCACCTACGGGGGTGGAGCGAATGGCTACACCTTC. This encodes CATYGGGANGYTF. Outside the CDR3, residues come from the reference TRBV2 and TRBJ1-2 proteins, so the full variable domain is: EPEVTQTPSHQVTQMGQEVILRCVPISNHLYFYWYRQILGQKVEFLVSFYNNEISEKSEIFDDQFSVERPDGSNFTLKIRSTKLEDSAMYFCATYGGGANGYTFGSGTRLTVV.